This T cell receptor (beta chain) was obtained from a study of blood T cell repertoires in COVID-19. Clones were read by immunoSEQ multiplex PCR, and TCRdb kept only the in-frame ones, dropping some. The repertoire has approximately 41,000 clones, around 85% of them found once; the top ten carry about 40%. This clone was found a few times. The CDR3 spans 16 residues. Germline V gene data show CDR1 as SGHTA and CDR2 as FQGTGA. V was pared by 5 bases and J by 6 bases, with 20 bases between. The sample consisted of peripheral blood. This chain uses TRBV7-3 with TRBJ2-1; the D gene is possibly TRBD2 (6 bases). The TCR sequence derives from a man aged 40-55 years with active or convalescent COVID-19. The DNA for the CDR3 is TGTGCCAGCAGCACGACCTCGGGACTTCCCGTCAATGAGCAGTTCTTC. This translates into CASSTTSGLPVNEQFF.